One and the same sample provided the 26 T cell receptor beta chains below, sequenced in a study of T cell repertoires in cytomegalovirus infection. TCRdb fed the reads into MiXCR, producing one record per CDR3 protein. The sample has approximately 200,000 distinct CDR3 sequences; roughly 22% are singletons. Material: CD8+ T cells from PBMCs. The receptors originated from a human donor in good health (CMV status not recorded). Some clones in this sample may be carry-over from other donors' samples.

The rearrangement links TRBV5-6 to TRBJ2-5, with D maybe TRBD2 (6 bases). CDR1 is SGHDT and CDR2 is YYEEEE in the germline V gene. Trimming pared 1 base from V and 2 bases from J, leaving 18 bases between. The CDR3 extends over 17 amino acids. The CDR3 sequence is CASSLWEDLNLQETQYF. The CDR3 DNA is TGTGCCAGCAGCTTGTGGGAGGACCTAAACTTACAAGAGACCCAGTACTTC.

In this sample, this clonotype turned up many times. The V gene is TRBV28, the J gene TRBJ1-1; TRBD1 matches at 8 bases. The ends lost 3 bases at V and 4 bases at J; junction bases unmatched: 4. Germline-derived CDR1 and CDR2 are MDHEN and SYDVKM. The length of the CDR3 is 14 residues. CDR3 loop: CASSFAGGGTEAFF. The CDR3 DNA is TGTGCCAGCAGTTTCGCAGGGGGCGGCACTGAAGCTTTCTTT.

The chain carries TRBV5-1 and TRBJ2-3; 9 bases are a match to TRBD2. Trimming removed 4 bases from V and 0 bases from J; junction bases left unmatched: 6. Germline V gene data show CDR1 as SGHRS and CDR2 as YFSETQ. There are 16 residues in the CDR3. CDR3 residues: CASSRTGLASTDTQYF. The CDR3 DNA sequence: TGCGCCAGCAGCCGCACGGGACTAGCTAGCACAGATACGCAGTATTTT. The full variable domain, with the rest looked up from reference TRBV5-1 and TRBJ2-3, is KAGVTQTPRYLIKTRGQQVTLSCSPISGHRSVSWYQQTPGQGLQFLFEYFSETQRNKGNFPGRFSGRQFSNSRSEMNVSTLELGDSALYLCASSRTGLASTDTQYFGPGTRLTVL.

This chain joins TRBV27 and TRBJ2-3; 7 bases agree with TRBD1. This CDR3 is 15 amino acids long. CDR1 is MNHEY, CDR2 SMNVEV, per germline (reference sequence). The V gene end was trimmed by 5 bases and the J gene end by 0 bases; junction bases not matched to a gene: 5. The CDR3: CASSRGQTSTDTQYF. In nucleotides, the CDR3 is TGTGCCAGCAGTCGGGGACAGACGAGCACAGATACGCAGTATTTT.

The chain has TRBV28 and TRBJ1-5, with D uncertain. This CDR3 is built from 15 residues. Per the germline V gene, CDR1 is MDHEN and CDR2 is SYDVKM. V lost 5 bases and J 1 base, leaving 12 bases between the germline ends. The CDR3 sequence: CASSGLEYSNQPQHF. Written as DNA, the CDR3 is TGTGCCAGCAGTGGTCTAGAGTACAGCAATCAGCCCCAGCATTTT.

The V and J genes are TRBV28 and TRBJ2-3, with no clear D. The V gene lost 5 bases and the J gene lost 5 bases, with 11 bases spanning the gap. The CDR3 is 13 residues long. The germline CDR1 and CDR2 sequences are MDHEN and SYDVKM. The CDR3 nucleotides read TGTGCCAGCAGTCGTATAGGGTTAGATACGCAGTATTTT. Protein product: CASSRIGLDTQYF. The complete variable domain, with remaining parts taken from reference TRBV28 and TRBJ2-3, reads DVKVTQSSRYLVKRTGEKVFLECVQDMDHENMFWYRQDPGLGLRLIYFSYDVKMKEKGDIPEGYSVSREKKERFSLILESASTNQTSMYLCASSRIGLDTQYFGPGTRLTVL.

This clonotype turned up a few times. This chain links TRBV2 with TRBJ2-1; 10 nucleotides match TRBD2. Germline lookup yields CDR1 SNHLY and CDR2 FYNNEI. This CDR3 is 16 amino acids long. The ends lost 7 bases at V and 8 bases at J; junction bases unmatched: 14. DNA of the CDR3: TGTGCCAGCATAGAGAGCACTAGCGGGGATCGGGATGAGCAGTTCTTC. Amino acid sequence: CASIESTSGDRDEQFF.

The chain couples TRBV11-1 to TRBJ1-1, with 11 bases matching TRBD1. After removal of 4 bases from V and 11 bases from J, the junction contained 12 bases not matched to a gene. This CDR3 contains 15 residues. Germline V gives CDR1 SGHAT, CDR2 FQDESV (reference sequence). CDR3 protein: CASSSRPGQGATAFF. The CDR3 region has the DNA TGTGCCAGCAGCTCTAGACCAGGACAGGGGGCGACGGCTTTCTTT.

Many counts were recorded for this clonotype. The V call is TRBV6-2 or TRBV6-3, the J call TRBJ1-1, with D unresolved. Looked up from germline, CDR1 is MNHEY and CDR2 is SVGEGT. V was cut by 0 bases and J by 0 bases, with 11 bases left in between. The CDR3 runs to 16 residues. As DNA, the CDR3 is TGTGCCAGCAGTTACTCGAAGGCGGAAATGAACACTGAAGCTTTCTTT. Protein product: CASSYSKAEMNTEAFF.

The gene calls are TRBV6-5 and TRBJ1-1; 11 positions agree with TRBD1. The V and J ends lost 7 bases and 1 base, in that order; junction bases with no gene match: 8. The germline CDR1 and CDR2 sequences are MNHEY and SVGAGI. The CDR3 runs to 16 residues. Here the CDR3 DNA reads TGTGCCAGCACCACCCCCGGGACAGGGGGGAACACTGAAGCTTTCTTT. It translates to CASTTPGTGGNTEAFF.

The chain links TRBV4-1 to TRBJ2-3; unclear D gene. Germline lookup yields CDR1 MGHRA and CDR2 YSYEKL. Between the trimmed V and J ends, which lost 4 bases and 1 base, there was a span of 9 bases. This CDR3 is 14 amino acids long. CDR3 sequence reads: CASSPLSGTDTQYF. The CDR3 DNA reads as TGCGCCAGCAGCCCCCTTTCTGGCACAGATACGCAGTATTTT.

This clonotype was detected many times. This rearrangement joins TRBV7-2 to TRBJ1-5, with D perhaps matching TRBD1 (5 bases). Trimming removed 1 base at V and 2 bases at J, with 9 bases between. The CDR3 has 15 residues. CDR1 and CDR2 (germline): SGHTA, FQGNSA. This CDR3 reads CASSLVWGGNQPQHF. CDR3 in DNA: TGTGCCAGCAGCTTAGTATGGGGGGGCAATCAGCCCCAGCATTTT. The complete variable domain, with remaining parts taken from reference TRBV7-2 and TRBJ1-5, reads GAGVSQSPSNKVTEKGKDVELRCDPISGHTALYWYRQSLGQGLEFLIYFQGNSAPDKSGLPSDRFSAERTGGSVSTLTIQRTQQEDSAVYLCASSLVWGGNQPQHFGDGTRLSIL.

This clonotype was detected a few times. The rearrangement joins TRBV27 to TRBJ2-7; D is undetermined. Germline CDR1 is MNHEY and CDR2 is SMNVEV (reference sequence). The CDR3 is made up of 14 amino acids. Between the trimmed V and J ends, which lost 0 bases and 3 bases, there was a span of 9 bases. In DNA form, the CDR3 reads TGTGCCAGCAGTTTATCTGCCTCCCTCTACGAGCAGTACTTC. Translated: CASSLSASLYEQYF.

The gene calls are TRBV7-9 and TRBJ1-1, with D unclear. Trimming took off 4 bases at V and 6 bases at J, with 12 bases between the two ends. CDR3 size: 13 residues. Germline CDR1 is SEHNR and CDR2 is FQNEAQ (reference sequence). The CDR3 loop reads CASSSTTASEAFF. The CDR3 DNA reads as TGTGCCAGCAGCTCAACTACGGCCTCTGAAGCTTTCTTT.

This clonotype appeared a few times. This chain connects TRBV20-1 to TRBJ2-4; a possible D gene is TRBD1 (6 bases). CDR3 length equals 15 residues. Germline V CDR1 and CDR2: DFQATT, SNEGSKA (reference sequence). Trimming pared 6 bases from V and 0 bases from J, leaving 15 bases between. CDR3 amino acids: CSATAHREAKNIQYF. DNA for the CDR3: TGCAGTGCAACCGCCCACAGGGAAGCCAAAAACATTCAGTACTTC.

This clonotype was recorded a few times. The chain uses TRBV9 and TRBJ1-1; no clear D. V dropped 3 bases and J dropped 4 bases, with 4 bases sitting between them. The CDR3 runs 11 residues. Germline V gene lookup returns CDR1 SGDLS and CDR2 YYNGEE. The CDR3 DNA follows: TGTGCCAGCAGCGGAATCACTGAAGCTTTCTTT. It is translated as CASSGITEAFF.

The chain carries TRBV4-1 and TRBJ2-5; 7 bases align to TRBD1. CDR3 length equals 18 residues. J was trimmed by 1 base and V by 0 bases; bases with no gene match: 11. Germline V CDR1 and CDR2: MGHRA, YSYEKL. Here the CDR3 DNA reads TGCGCCAGCAGCCAAGAGATGCAAGGGACAGACCTCCAAGAGACCCAGTACTTC. This gives the protein CASSQEMQGTDLQETQYF.

The chain has TRBV2 and TRBJ2-3; D might be TRBD1 (6 bases). Trimming took off 7 bases at V and 3 bases at J, with 11 bases between the two ends. The CDR3 spans 13 residues. Germline lookup yields CDR1 SNHLY and CDR2 FYNNEI. In DNA, the CDR3 is TGTGCCAGCATTCAGGACAGTACAGATACGCAGTATTTT. This codes for CASIQDSTDTQYF. Full variable domain (rest looked up from reference TRBV2 and TRBJ2-3): EPEVTQTPSHQVTQMGQEVILRCVPISNHLYFYWYRQILGQKVEFLVSFYNNEISEKSEIFDDQFSVERPDGSNFTLKIRSTKLEDSAMYFCASIQDSTDTQYFGPGTRLTVL.

The V call is TRBV5-1, the J call TRBJ2-5; 8 bases align to TRBD2. This CDR3 comprises 14 residues. V shed 4 bases and J 5 bases; nucleotides not matched to a gene: 7. CDR1 is SGHRS and CDR2 is YFSETQ in the germline V gene. The CDR3 DNA sequence: TGCGCCAGCAGCATCGGGGGGGGAGGTGAGACCCAGTACTTC. Its translation is CASSIGGGGETQYF.

This clonotype was detected only a few times. In DNA, the CDR3 is TGTGCCAGCAGCACCTTCCGGGGGAGCCATGAAAAACTGTTTTTT. Encoded protein: CASSTFRGSHEKLFF. The chain is built from TRBV28 and TRBJ1-4; a weak D match, TRBD1 (5 bases). The CDR3 covers 15 residues. Germline assignment: CDR1 MDHEN and CDR2 SYDVKM. V was shortened by 6 bases and J by 6 bases, with 17 bases between the two germline ends.

This clonotype turned up a few times. The chain employs TRBV29-1 and TRBJ2-1, with 8 bases identical to TRBD1. Per the germline V gene, CDR1 is SQVTM and CDR2 is ANQGSEA. With 5 bases clipped from V and 4 bases from J, the junction kept 4 bases outside the gene matches. CDR3 length: 13 amino acids. The chain's CDR3 is CSVFGQGYNEQFF. CDR3 DNA sequence: TGCAGCGTTTTTGGACAGGGATACAATGAGCAGTTCTTC.

The chain carries TRBV2 and TRBJ1-4, with D perhaps TRBD1 (5 bases). This CDR3 has 17 residues. V was shortened by 2 bases and J by 0 bases, with 13 bases between the two germline ends. In germline, CDR1 is SNHLY, CDR2 FYNNEI. The CDR3 nucleotides read TGTGCCAGCAGTGAAAGCGGCCGACAGCCAACTAATGAAAAACTGTTTTTT. Translation gives CASSESGRQPTNEKLFF.

This clonotype was observed a few times. As DNA, the CDR3 is TGTGCCAGCAGCTCGACAAGTGAAGAGACCCAGTACTTC. Translation: CASSSTSEETQYF. The chain links TRBV7-9 to TRBJ2-5; D is uncertain. This CDR3 is 13 amino acids long. In germline, CDR1 is SEHNR, CDR2 FQNEAQ (reference sequence). Trimming shortened V by 4 bases and J by 3 bases, and 9 bases separated the two germline ends.

As concerns this clonotype: It may be a read error: a sequence one base away is much more abundant. The V and J genes are TRBV7-9 and TRBJ2-2; D is undetermined. Germline CDR1 and CDR2: SEHNR and FQNEAQ (reference sequence). The CDR3 is 13 residues long. Trimming left V 2 bases short and J 6 bases short, with 7 bases between. The CDR3 nucleotides read TGTGCCAGCAGCTTAAGTGGAGCCGGGGAGCTGTTTTTT. This sequence encodes CASSLSGAGELFF.

To note about this clonotype: One junction end does not reproduce the germline sequence, and a read error may be involved. The DNA of the CDR3 is TGTGCCAGCAGTCTCGGGGTGTACTATGGCTACGCCTTC. It specifies CASSLGVYYGYAF. This rearrangement joins TRBV25-1 to TRBJ1-2; the D is unclear. The CDR3 runs 13 residues. Germline lookup yields CDR1 MGHDK and CDR2 SYGVNS.

The rearrangement uses TRBV28 and TRBJ1-4; D possibly corresponds to TRBD1 (6 bases). The CDR3 loop spans 14 amino acids. Germline loops: CDR1 MDHEN, CDR2 SYDVKM. Trimming cost V 3 bases and J 7 bases, with 12 bases left between them. For the CDR3, the DNA is TGTGCCAGCAGTTTCGCAGGGGAGGGTGAAAAACTGTTTTTT. It encodes CASSFAGEGEKLFF.